These T cell receptor beta chains were read from a single sample in a study of blood T cell repertoires in COVID-19. TCRdb's table, derived via immunoSEQ multiplex PCR, lists solely in-frame clones and lacks some. The sample holds roughly 250,000 clones, roughly 90% seen once. The specimen sequenced was PBMCs or T cells enriched from blood (not recorded which). Every receptor here comes from a woman in her twenties or thirties with acute COVID-19. CDR3s include the opening cysteine and the closing phenylalanine or tryptophan. D genes are given only for firm matches. Not all rows give a size; the values are once, few, many and, for expanded clones, a class.

-,TRBJ1-6,once,TRBV7-3,TGTGCCAGCAGCCCGCAGGGGAACTCACCCCTCCACTTT,CASSPQGNSPLHF
-,TRBJ1-5,-,TRBV2,TGTGCCAGCAGGCAGAGGAATAGCAATCAGCCCCAGCATTTT,CASRQRNSNQPQHF
TRBD2,TRBJ2-7,-,TRBV29-1,TGCAGCGTTGAAGCCGGTCCTAGCGGGAGGGATCAGTACTTC,CSVEAGPSGRDQYF
-,TRBJ1-5,-,TRBV5-1,TGCGCCAGCAGCTTGGATTCAGGGCATCAGCCCCAGCATTTT,CASSLDSGHQPQHF
-,TRBJ1-2,-,TRBV19,TGTGCCAGTAGTGTAACAGGAGACTATGGCTACACCTTC,CASSVTGDYGYTF
-,TRBJ1-2,-,TRBV10-3,TGTGCCATCAGTGAGCAGGCAGAAAGCTATGGCTACACCTTC,CAISEQAESYGYTF
TRBD1,TRBJ1-2,many,TRBV10-2,TGCGCCAGCAGTGAGTCCACAAAGACAGGGGGCCGGGGCTACACCTTC,CASSESTKTGGRGYTF
-,TRBJ2-2,-,TRBV19,TGTGCCAGTAGTACCCGAGGATTCGGGGAGCTGTTTTTT,CASSTRGFGELFF
-,TRBJ1-3,-,TRBV6-5,TGTGCCAGCAGTTACTCGACTATCGGGTCGGGAAACACCATATATTTT,CASSYSTIGSGNTIYF
-,TRBJ2-5,-,TRBV7-3,TGTGCCAGCAGCTTAAGTGGGGCCCTACAAGAGACCCAGTACTTC,CASSLSGALQETQYF
TRBD2,TRBJ2-7,once,TRBV5-1,TGCGCCAGCAGCTGGGGGACTAGCAGGCCACTCGAGCAGTACTTC,CASSWGTSRPLEQYF
-,TRBJ2-1,-,TRBV3-1/TRBV3-2,TGTGCCAGCAGTCTACAGGAGAATGAGCAGTTCTTC,CASSLQENEQFF
-,TRBJ2-3,-,TRBV27,TGTGCCAGCAGTCGGGGGGATACGCAGTATTTT,CASSRGDTQYF
TRBD1,TRBJ1-2,-,TRBV3-1/TRBV3-2,TGTGCCAGCAGCCCCAGGGGGACTAACTATGGCTACACCTTC,CASSPRGTNYGYTF
-,TRBJ1-2,once,TRBV10-2,TGCGCCAGCAGTGAGGCCGGAGGAGCCTATGGCTACACCTTC,CASSEAGGAYGYTF
-,TRBJ1-3,-,TRBV27,TGTGCCAGCAGAGGCGGGGGCTCTGGAAACACCATATATTTT,CASRGGGSGNTIYF
TRBD1,TRBJ2-5,-,TRBV7-9,TGTGCCAGCAGACCCCGGGACAGGGACTATAACGGGGCGGAGACCCAGTACTTC,CASRPRDRDYNGAETQYF
TRBD1,TRBJ2-1,-,TRBV7-9,TGTGCCAGCAGCTTCGGACAGGGGGCCAGTGAGCAGTTCTTC,CASSFGQGASEQFF
-,TRBJ1-5,-,TRBV5-1,TGCGCCAGCAGCTTGCGGGGCGGGGGCAATCAGCCCCAGCATTTT,CASSLRGGGNQPQHF
TRBD1,TRBJ2-5,-,TRBV19,TGTGCCAGTAGTAAATCCGGGACAGGGGTAGAGACCCAGTACTTC,CASSKSGTGVETQYF